This T cell receptor (beta chain) was sequenced in a study of blood T cells in healthy people across ages. For the second PCR, which ran for roughly 7 to 11 cycles, a sample-barcoded 5' primer and a J-beta primer mix were used. TCRdb reprocessed the 5' RACE reads with MiXCR, giving one entry per CDR3 protein. Counted here are 1.8 million or so distinct CDR3 sequences, 30% to 40% occurring once; the ten biggest clones make up 20% to 25%. Trimming at V came to 4 bases and at J to 5 bases, leaving 8 bases not matched to a gene. This CDR3 is built from 16 residues. Germline CDR1 KGHSH, CDR2 LQKENI. The TCR sequence derives from a human donor in good health. Sequenced material: blood. This rearrangement joins TRBV18 to TRBJ2-1; 10 bases map to TRBD2. The CDR3 region has the DNA TGTGCCAGCTCACGTCAACTAGCGGGGACCAACAATGAGCAGTTCTTC. Translating it yields CASSRQLAGTNNEQFF. The full variable domain, rest sourced from reference TRBV18 and TRBJ2-1, is NAGVMQNPRHLVRRRGQEARLRCSPMKGHSHVYWYRQLPEEGLKFMVYLQKENIIDESGMPKERFSAEFPKEGPSILRIQQVVRGDSAAYFCASSRQLAGTNNEQFFGPGTRLTVL.